Listed below are T cell receptor beta chains from one sample, sequenced in a study of shared T cell receptors in the human thymus. Some clones are missing from TCRdb's copy, which holds only in-frame ones; the method was immunoSEQ multiplex PCR. This sample has 630,000 or so clones, with 70% to 90% found just once. These data also formed part of another study, on human thymus T cells.

The sequenced sample consisted of thymocytes. The source is a boy less than two years old with a congenital heart defect. The CDR3 runs from the conserved cysteine through the conserved F or W. A D gene is named only where the DNA matches it firmly. Not all rows give a size; the values are once, few, many and, for expanded clones, a class.

J gene	D gene	V gene	clone size	CDR3 protein	CDR3 DNA
TRBJ2-7	NA	TRBV11-2	NA	CASSLEGLASPHEQYF	TGTGCCAGCAGCTTAGAAGGTCTAGCGAGCCCCCACGAGCAGTACTTC
TRBJ1-1	TRBD1	TRBV5-4	NA	CASIKGQGESTEAFF	TGTGCCAGCATCAAAGGACAGGGGGAAAGTACTGAAGCTTTCTTT
TRBJ1-4	TRBD1	TRBV7-6	NA	CASSLEGPTPGQGRLGGEKLFF	TGTGCCAGCAGCTTAGAGGGGCCAACGCCGGGACAGGGACGCCTAGGTGGCGAAAAACTGTTTTTT
TRBJ2-3	NA	TRBV2	few	CASDYVESWTDTQYF	TGTGCCAGCGACTATGTGGAGTCGTGGACAGATACGCAGTATTTT
TRBJ1-5	TRBD1	TRBV28	NA	CASRQGAGLGQPQHF	TGTGCCAGCAGACAGGGGGCCGGACTGGGTCAGCCCCAGCATTTT
TRBJ2-7	NA	TRBV6-5	NA	CASSLAPGFYEQYF	TGTGCCAGCAGTCTGGCCCCAGGTTTCTACGAGCAGTACTTC
TRBJ2-7	TRBD2	TRBV18	NA	CASSPLAGGPYEQYF	TGTGCCAGCTCACCACTAGCGGGGGGCCCCTACGAGCAGTACTTC
TRBJ2-7	NA	TRBV19	NA	CASSPLGRVYEQYF	TGTGCCAGTAGTCCCCTCGGCAGGGTCTACGAGCAGTACTTC
TRBJ2-1	NA	TRBV28	NA	CASTLRPSSYNEQFF	TGTGCCAGCACCTTGCGCCCGAGCTCCTACAATGAGCAGTTCTTC
TRBJ2-7	NA	TRBV19	NA	CASSISLTTYEQYF	TGTGCCAGTAGTATCAGTCTGACAACCTACGAGCAGTACTTC
TRBJ1-5	NA	TRBV30	few	CAWSLGLNQPQHF	TGTGCCTGGAGTTTGGGGCTGAATCAGCCCCAGCATTTT
TRBJ2-5	NA	TRBV5-8	few	CARSSGVWETQYF	TGTGCCAGATCGTCGGGGGTGTGGGAGACCCAGTACTTC
TRBJ1-5	TRBD1	TRBV4-3	NA	CASSQGVTGGKQPQHF	TGCGCCAGCAGCCAAGGTGTGACAGGGGGCAAACAGCCCCAGCATTTT
TRBJ1-1	NA	TRBV7-6	NA	CASSLAGGGRNTEAFF	TGTGCCAGCAGCTTAGCCGGCGGGGGGCGGAACACTGAAGCTTTCTTT
TRBJ1-6	NA	TRBV28	NA	CASDQPGHHNSPLHF	TGTGCCAGCGATCAGCCGGGACACCATAATTCACCCCTCCACTTT
TRBJ1-4	TRBD1	TRBV6-1	NA	CASSEENDLHAQGTNEKLFF	TGTGCCAGCAGCGAAGAAAACGACCTCCACGCACAGGGGACTAATGAAAAACTGTTTTTT
TRBJ1-5	NA	TRBV28	NA	CASSCVVRGQPQHF	TGTGCCAGCAGTTGCGTCGTCAGGGGACAGCCCCAGCATTTT
TRBJ1-1	NA	TRBV5-6	NA	CASSPREGMNTEAFF	TGTGCCAGCAGCCCTCGGGAGGGTATGAACACTGAAGCTTTCTTT
TRBJ2-3	TRBD1	TRBV5-1	NA	CANPPGTGLKTSTDTQYF	TGCGCCAACCCTCCTGGGACAGGACTCAAGACTAGCACAGATACGCAGTATTTT
TRBJ2-5	NA	TRBV2	NA	CASQVISRQVHRETQYF	TGTGCCAGCCAAGTCATTAGTAGACAAGTCCATCGGGAGACCCAGTACTTC
TRBJ1-6	NA	TRBV5-1	NA	CASSLADPGIYNSPLHF	TGCGCCAGCAGCTTGGCAGACCCAGGAATCTATAATTCACCCCTCCACTTT
TRBJ1-6	NA	TRBV6-4	NA	CASSDSGGEPLHF	TGTGCCAGCAGTGACTCGGGGGGGGAACCCCTCCACTTT
TRBJ1-2	NA	TRBV9	NA	CASSVEKEIMLNYGYTF	TGTGCCAGCAGCGTAGAAAAAGAGATTATGCTTAACTATGGCTACACCTTC
TRBJ2-7	NA	TRBV29-1	NA	CSAGDNTYEQYF	TGCAGCGCTGGGGACAATACCTACGAGCAGTACTTC
TRBJ2-7	NA	TRBV28	NA	CASRTRQYEQYF	TGTGCCAGCAGAACACGACAGTACGAGCAGTACTTC
TRBJ2-2	NA	TRBV19	NA	CASSSRDKNTGELFF	TGTGCCAGTAGTAGCCGGGACAAGAACACCGGGGAGCTGTTTTTT
TRBJ1-1	NA	TRBV28	NA	CATTGHLQAFF	TGTGCCACTACCGGACACCTTCAAGCTTTCTTT
TRBJ2-2	TRBD2	TRBV28	NA	CASSLPSGRATGELFF	TGTGCCAGCAGTTTACCTAGCGGGAGGGCCACCGGGGAGCTGTTTTTT
TRBJ1-6	NA	TRBV12-5	NA	CASGLWAYNSPLHF	TGTGCTAGTGGCCTTTGGGCGTATAATTCACCCCTCCACTTT
TRBJ2-5	NA	TRBV6-4	NA	CASSDSGREETQYF	TGTGCCAGCAGTGACTCGGGGAGAGAAGAGACCCAGTACTTC
TRBJ1-2	NA	TRBV14	NA	CASGDGGNGYTF	TGTGCCAGCGGGGACGGGGGGAATGGCTACACCTTC
TRBJ2-1	TRBD1	TRBV28	once	CASSFPGQGPHEQFF	TGTGCCAGCAGTTTCCCCGGACAGGGGCCGCATGAGCAGTTCTTC
TRBJ1-4	NA	TRBV19	NA	CASSIGGATNEKLFF	TGTGCCAGTAGTATAGGCGGGGCAACTAATGAAAAACTGTTTTTT
TRBJ1-2	TRBD1	TRBV16	NA	CASSLGTGGRVYYGYTF	TGTGCCAGCAGCCTTGGGACAGGGGGAAGGGTCTACTATGGCTACACCTTC
TRBJ2-7	NA	TRBV25-1	NA	CASSAGSHEQYF	TGTGCCAGCAGTGCAGGATCCCACGAGCAGTACTTC
TRBJ2-2	NA	TRBV5-6	NA	CASNIKRRAGTGELFF	TGTGCCAGCAACATCAAAAGGAGGGCCGGCACCGGGGAGCTGTTTTTT
TRBJ2-3	TRBD2	TRBV4-1	NA	CASSPETSVLILTDTQYF	TGCGCCAGCAGCCCTGAAACTAGCGTACTTATTCTCACAGATACGCAGTATTTT
TRBJ2-3	NA	TRBV7-9	NA	CASSIGQDMRGDTDTQYF	TGTGCCAGCAGCATAGGGCAAGATATGCGGGGAGACACAGATACGCAGTATTTT
TRBJ2-7	TRBD2	TRBV5-1	NA	CASSLGETGIEREEYEQYF	TGCGCCAGCAGCTTGGGTGAGACAGGGATTGAGCGGGAGGAGTACGAGCAGTACTTC
TRBJ1-2	NA	TRBV20-1	once	CSAYRDYGYTF	TGCAGTGCATACAGGGACTATGGCTACACCTTC
TRBJ2-7	NA	TRBV12-5	NA	CASGGDSSYEQYF	TGTGCTAGTGGTGGAGACAGCTCCTACGAGCAGTACTTC
TRBJ1-5	TRBD1	TRBV28	NA	CASRTQTGLTPSNQPQHF	TGTGCCAGCAGAACCCAGACAGGGCTTACCCCTAGCAATCAGCCCCAGCATTTT
TRBJ2-7	NA	TRBV10-3	NA	CAISAAPGQNSYEQYF	TGTGCCATCAGTGCCGCCCCTGGACAAAACTCCTACGAGCAGTACTTC
TRBJ2-3	TRBD2	TRBV11-2	NA	CASSGRASGSEGTDTQYF	TGTGCCAGCAGCGGTCGGGCTAGCGGGAGTGAAGGCACAGATACGCAGTATTTT
TRBJ1-2	NA	TRBV7-2	NA	CASRQRYLQANYGYTF	TGTGCCAGCAGGCAAAGATACTTACAGGCAAACTATGGCTACACCTTC
TRBJ2-7	TRBD2	TRBV5-1	NA	CASSPGTSGEQYF	TGCGCCAGCAGCCCCGGGACTAGCGGCGAGCAGTACTTC
TRBJ2-7	NA	TRBV2	NA	CASSNNSYEQYF	TGTGCCAGCAGTAATAACTCCTACGAGCAGTACTTC
TRBJ1-1	TRBD1	TRBV14	once	CASSQAGTGVPTEAFF	TGTGCCAGCAGCCAAGCCGGGACAGGGGTCCCCACTGAAGCTTTCTTT
TRBJ1-3	TRBD1	TRBV4-3	few	CASSKGQADVNTIYF	TGCGCCAGCAGCAAAGGACAGGCCGACGTAAACACCATATATTTT
TRBJ2-2	TRBD2	TRBV19	few	CASSISGTSGNTGELFF	TGTGCCAGTAGTATATCCGGGACTAGCGGGAACACCGGGGAGCTGTTTTTT
TRBJ1-3	NA	TRBV6-1	NA	CASSHGNTIYF	TGTGCCAGCAGCCATGGAAACACCATATATTTT
TRBJ2-3	NA	TRBV27	few	CASSLSATQGARRDQCTDTQYF	TGTGCCAGCAGTTTATCGGCCACCCAGGGAGCCAGGCGGGACCAGTGCACAGATACGCAGTATTTT
TRBJ1-3	NA	TRBV4-3	once	CASSQEQVSGNTIYF	TGCGCCAGCAGCCAAGAACAGGTCTCTGGAAACACCATATATTTT